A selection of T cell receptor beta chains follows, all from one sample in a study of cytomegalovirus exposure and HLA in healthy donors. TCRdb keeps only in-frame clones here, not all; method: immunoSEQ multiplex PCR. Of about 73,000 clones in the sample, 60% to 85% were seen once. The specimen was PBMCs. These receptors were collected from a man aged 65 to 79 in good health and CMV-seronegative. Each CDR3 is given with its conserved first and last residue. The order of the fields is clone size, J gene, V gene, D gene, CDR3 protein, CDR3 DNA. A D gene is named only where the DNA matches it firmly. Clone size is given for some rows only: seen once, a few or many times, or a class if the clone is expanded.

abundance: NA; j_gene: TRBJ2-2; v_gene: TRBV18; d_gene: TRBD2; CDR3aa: CASSPPGLAKRELFF; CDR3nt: TGTGCCAGCTCACCACCGGGACTAGCAAAAAGGGAGCTGTTTTTT
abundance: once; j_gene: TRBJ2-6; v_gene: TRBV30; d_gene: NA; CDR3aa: CAWSVLSLSGANVLTF; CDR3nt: TGTGCCTGGAGTGTACTTAGTCTCTCTGGGGCCAACGTCCTGACTTTC
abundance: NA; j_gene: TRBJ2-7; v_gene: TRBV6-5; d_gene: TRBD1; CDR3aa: CASSYLSTGGIWYF; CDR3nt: TGTGCCAGCAGTTACCTTTCGACAGGGGGCATTTGGTACTTC
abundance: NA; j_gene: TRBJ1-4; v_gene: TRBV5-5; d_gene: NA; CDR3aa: CASATGTNEKLFF; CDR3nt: TGTGCCAGCGCCACCGGGACTAATGAAAAACTGTTTTTT
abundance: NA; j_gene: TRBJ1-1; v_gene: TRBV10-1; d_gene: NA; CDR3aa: CASSRGGARAEAFF; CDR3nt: TGCGCCAGCTCACGAGGGGGGGCCAGAGCTGAAGCTTTCTTT
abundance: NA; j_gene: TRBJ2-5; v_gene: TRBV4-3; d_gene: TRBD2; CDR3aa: CASSQGTSQETQYF; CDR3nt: TGCGCCAGCAGCCAAGGGACTAGTCAAGAGACCCAGTACTTC
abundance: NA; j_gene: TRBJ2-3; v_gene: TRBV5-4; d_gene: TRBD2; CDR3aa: CASSQMVSGGGDTQYF; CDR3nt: TGTGCCAGCAGCCAGATGGTTAGCGGGGGGGGAGATACGCAGTATTTT
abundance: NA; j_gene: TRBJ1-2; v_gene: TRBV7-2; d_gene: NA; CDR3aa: CASSLGSGNYGYTF; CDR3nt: TGTGCCAGCAGCTTAGGGTCAGGGAACTATGGCTACACCTTC
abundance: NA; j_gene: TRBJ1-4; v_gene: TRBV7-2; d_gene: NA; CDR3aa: CASSLRSEKLFF; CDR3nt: TGTGCCAGCAGCTTAAGGAGTGAAAAACTGTTTTTT
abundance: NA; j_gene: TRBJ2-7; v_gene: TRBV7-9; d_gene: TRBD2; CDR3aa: CASSKGLAGSYEQYF; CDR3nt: TGTGCCAGCAGCAAGGGACTAGCGGGAAGCTACGAGCAGTACTTC
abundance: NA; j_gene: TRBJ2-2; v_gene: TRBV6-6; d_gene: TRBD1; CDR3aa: CASRPGQGPTGELFF; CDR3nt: TGTGCCAGCAGACCGGGACAGGGACCCACCGGGGAGCTGTTTTTT
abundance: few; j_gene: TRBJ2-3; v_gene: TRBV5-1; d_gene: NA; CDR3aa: CASSSEAPDTQYF; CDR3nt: TGCGCCAGCAGCTCGGAGGCCCCAGATACGCAGTATTTT
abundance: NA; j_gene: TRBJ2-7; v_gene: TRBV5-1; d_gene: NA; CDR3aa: CASSLSDGLSGEQYF; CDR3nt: TGCGCCAGCAGCTTGTCCGACGGGCTTTCAGGGGAGCAGTACTTC
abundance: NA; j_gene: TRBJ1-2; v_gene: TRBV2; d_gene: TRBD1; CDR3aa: CASSETGDCGYTF; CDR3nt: TGTGCCAGCAGTGAAACAGGGGACTGTGGCTACACCTTC
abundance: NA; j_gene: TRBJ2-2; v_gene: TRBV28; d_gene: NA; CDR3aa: CASRPGPGAGELFF; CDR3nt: TGTGCCAGCAGGCCCGGCCCCGGAGCGGGGGAGCTGTTTTTT
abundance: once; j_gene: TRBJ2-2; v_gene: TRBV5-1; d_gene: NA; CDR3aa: CASSLAPRGDTGELFF; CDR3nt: TGCGCCAGCAGCTTGGCCCCCAGGGGCGACACCGGGGAGCTGTTTTTT
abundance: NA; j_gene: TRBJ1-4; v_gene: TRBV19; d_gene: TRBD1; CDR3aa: CASKSTGGDEKLFF; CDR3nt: TGTGCCAGTAAGTCCACAGGGGGCGATGAAAAACTGTTTTTT
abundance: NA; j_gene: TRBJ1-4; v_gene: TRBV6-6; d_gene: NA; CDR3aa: CASSFRGFGNEKLFF; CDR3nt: TGTGCCAGCAGTTTTAGGGGGTTCGGTAATGAAAAACTGTTTTTT
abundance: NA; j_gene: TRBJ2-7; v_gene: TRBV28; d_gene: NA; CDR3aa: CASSLGGPFYEQYF; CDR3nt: TGTGCCAGCAGTTTGGGGGGGCCTTTCTACGAGCAGTACTTC
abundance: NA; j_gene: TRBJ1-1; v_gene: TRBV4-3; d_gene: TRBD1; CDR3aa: CASSPITQGGTEAFF; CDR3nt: TGCGCCAGCAGCCCTATAACACAGGGGGGCACTGAAGCTTTCTTT
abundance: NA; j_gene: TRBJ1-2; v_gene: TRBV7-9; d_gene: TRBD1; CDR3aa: CASSSYRGTGYTF; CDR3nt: TGTGCCAGCAGCTCTTACAGGGGTACAGGCTACACCTTC
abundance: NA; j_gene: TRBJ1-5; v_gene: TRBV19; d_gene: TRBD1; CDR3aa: CASSIPPWDRGREGLNQPQHF; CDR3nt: TGTGCCAGTAGTATTCCGCCTTGGGACAGGGGGCGCGAAGGATTGAATCAGCCCCAGCATTTT
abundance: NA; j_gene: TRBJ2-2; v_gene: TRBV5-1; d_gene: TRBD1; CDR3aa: CASRPGQGAFTGELFF; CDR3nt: TGCGCCAGCAGGCCGGGACAGGGGGCTTTCACCGGGGAGCTGTTTTTT
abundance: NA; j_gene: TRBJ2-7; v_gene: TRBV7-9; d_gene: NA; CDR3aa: CASSNGQLISYEQYF; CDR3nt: TGTGCCAGCAGCAATGGACAGCTCATCTCCTACGAGCAGTACTTC
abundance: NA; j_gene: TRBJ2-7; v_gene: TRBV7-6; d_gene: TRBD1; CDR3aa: CASSPRGGTGVYEQYF; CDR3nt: TGTGCCAGCAGCCCCAGGGGCGGGACAGGAGTCTACGAGCAGTACTTC
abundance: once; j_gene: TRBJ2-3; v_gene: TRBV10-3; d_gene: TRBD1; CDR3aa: CAIKGDRENTDTQYF; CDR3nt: TGTGCCATCAAGGGGGACAGGGAAAACACAGATACGCAGTATTTT
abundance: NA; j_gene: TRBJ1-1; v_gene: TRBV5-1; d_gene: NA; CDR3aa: CASSLTGSGNTEAFF; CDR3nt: TGCGCCAGCAGCTTAACAGGGTCGGGGAACACTGAAGCTTTCTTT
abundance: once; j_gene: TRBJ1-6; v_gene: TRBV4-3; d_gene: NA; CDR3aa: CASSQDLGSSYNSPLHF; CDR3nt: TGCGCCAGCAGCCAAGATTTAGGGAGCTCCTATAATTCACCCCTCCACTTT
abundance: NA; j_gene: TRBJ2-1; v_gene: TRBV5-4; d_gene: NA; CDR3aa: CASSLNSGSYNEQFF; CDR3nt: TGTGCCAGCAGCTTGAATAGCGGCTCCTACAATGAGCAGTTCTTC
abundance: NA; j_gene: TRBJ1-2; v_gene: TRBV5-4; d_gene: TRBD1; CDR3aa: CASSSPLQGSNYGYTF; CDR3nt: TGTGCCAGCAGCTCGCCTTTACAGGGGTCTAACTATGGCTACACCTTC
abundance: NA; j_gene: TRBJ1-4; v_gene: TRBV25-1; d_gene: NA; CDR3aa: CASSEFGGQGEEKLFF; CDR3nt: TGTGCCAGCAGTGAATTCGGGGGGCAGGGTGAGGAAAAACTGTTTTTT
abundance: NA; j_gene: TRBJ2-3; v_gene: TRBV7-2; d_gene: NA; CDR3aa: CASSSGLTGVGTDTQYF; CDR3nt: TGTGCCAGCAGCTCCGGACTAACGGGAGTCGGCACAGATACGCAGTATTTT
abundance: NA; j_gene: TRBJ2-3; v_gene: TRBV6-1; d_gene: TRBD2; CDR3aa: CASSEALAGGPDTQYF; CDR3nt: TGTGCCAGCAGTGAAGCACTAGCGGGAGGGCCAGATACGCAGTATTTT
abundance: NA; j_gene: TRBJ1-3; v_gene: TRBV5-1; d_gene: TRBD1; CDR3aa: CASSPGQTPGNTIYF; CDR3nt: TGCGCCAGCAGCCCGGGACAGACACCTGGAAACACCATATATTTT
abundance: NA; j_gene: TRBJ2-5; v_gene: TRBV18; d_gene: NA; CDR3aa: CASSPPPSIEAQYF; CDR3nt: TGTGCCAGCTCACCACCCCCCAGCATTGAGGCCCAGTACTTC
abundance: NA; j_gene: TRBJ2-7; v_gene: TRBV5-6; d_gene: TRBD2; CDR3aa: CASSLASPSGVYEQYF; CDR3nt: TGTGCCAGCAGCTTGGCCAGTCCTAGCGGGGTTTACGAGCAGTACTTC
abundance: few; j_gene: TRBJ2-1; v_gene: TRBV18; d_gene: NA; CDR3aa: CASSPPSGGPQGQFF; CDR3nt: TGTGCCAGCTCACCACCCTCGGGGGGCCCGCAGGGGCAGTTCTTC
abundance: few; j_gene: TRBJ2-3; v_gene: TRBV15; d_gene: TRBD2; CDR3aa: CATSRLAGAPDTQYF; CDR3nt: TGTGCCACCAGCAGACTAGCGGGAGCTCCAGATACGCAGTATTTT
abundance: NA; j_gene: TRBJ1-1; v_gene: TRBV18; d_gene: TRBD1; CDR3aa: CASSPPLGWEGDRTEAFF; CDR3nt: TGTGCCAGCTCACCACCTCTGGGGTGGGAAGGGGACAGGACTGAAGCTTTCTTT
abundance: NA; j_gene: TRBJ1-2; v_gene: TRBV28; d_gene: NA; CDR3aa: CASSLAGARDGYTF; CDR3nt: TGTGCCAGCAGTTTGGCGGGGGCGCGGGATGGCTACACCTTC
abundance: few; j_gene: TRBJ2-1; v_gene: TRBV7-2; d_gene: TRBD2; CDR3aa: CASSSGLAVTNEQFF; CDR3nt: TGTGCCAGCAGTTCGGGACTAGCGGTCACGAATGAGCAGTTCTTC
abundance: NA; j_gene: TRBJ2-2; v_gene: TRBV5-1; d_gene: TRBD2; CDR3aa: CASSLVVAGGSGELFF; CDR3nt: TGCGCCAGCAGCTTGGTGGTAGCGGGGGGCTCCGGGGAGCTGTTTTTT
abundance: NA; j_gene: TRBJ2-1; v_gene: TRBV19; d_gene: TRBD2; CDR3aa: CASSQVASGDDEQFF; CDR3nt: TGTGCCAGTAGTCAGGTGGCTAGCGGGGACGATGAGCAGTTCTTC
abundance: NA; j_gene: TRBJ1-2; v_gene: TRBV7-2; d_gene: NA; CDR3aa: CASSSSDRGPWGYTF; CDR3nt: TGTGCCAGCAGCTCCTCGGACAGAGGCCCTTGGGGCTACACCTTC
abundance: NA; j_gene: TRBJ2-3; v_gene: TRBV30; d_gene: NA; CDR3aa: CAWIGTAGGILTDTQYF; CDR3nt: TGTGCCTGGATAGGGACAGCAGGCGGGATCTTAACAGATACGCAGTATTTT
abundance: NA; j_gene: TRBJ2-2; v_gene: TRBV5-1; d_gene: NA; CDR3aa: CASSLGILSSSGELFF; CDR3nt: TGCGCCAGCAGCTTGGGAATACTGAGCTCCTCAGGGGAGCTGTTTTTT
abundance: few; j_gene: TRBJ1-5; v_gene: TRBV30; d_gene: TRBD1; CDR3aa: CAWSRGGDQPQHF; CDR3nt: TGTGCCTGGAGTAGAGGGGGCGATCAGCCCCAGCATTTT
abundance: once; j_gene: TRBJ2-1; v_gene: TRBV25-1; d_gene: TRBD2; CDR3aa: CASSPRLAGAYNEQFF; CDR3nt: TGTGCCAGCAGTCCAAGACTAGCGGGAGCCTACAATGAGCAGTTCTTC
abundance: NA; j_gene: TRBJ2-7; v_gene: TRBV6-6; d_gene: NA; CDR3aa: CASGGGGYEQYF; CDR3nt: TGTGCCAGCGGAGGGGGGGGGTACGAGCAGTACTTC
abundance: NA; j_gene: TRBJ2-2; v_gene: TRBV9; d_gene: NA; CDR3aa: CASSRNTGELFF; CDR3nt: TGTGCCAGCAGCCGGAACACCGGGGAGCTGTTTTTT
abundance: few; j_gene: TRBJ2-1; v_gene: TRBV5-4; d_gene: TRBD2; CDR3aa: CASRDGLAEYNEQFF; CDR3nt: TGTGCCAGCAGGGACGGACTAGCGGAATACAATGAGCAGTTCTTC
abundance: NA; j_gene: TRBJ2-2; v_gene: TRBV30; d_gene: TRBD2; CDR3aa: CAWSVPGGGYTGELFF; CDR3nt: TGTGCCTGGAGTGTACCTGGCGGGGGGTACACCGGGGAGCTGTTTTTT
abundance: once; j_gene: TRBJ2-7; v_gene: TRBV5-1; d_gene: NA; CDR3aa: CASSLELVSYEQYF; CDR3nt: TGCGCCAGCAGCTTGGAACTGGTCTCCTACGAGCAGTACTTC
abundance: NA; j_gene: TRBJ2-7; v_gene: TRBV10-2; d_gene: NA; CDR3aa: CASSESDEQYF; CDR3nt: TGCGCCAGCAGTGAGTCCGACGAGCAGTACTTC
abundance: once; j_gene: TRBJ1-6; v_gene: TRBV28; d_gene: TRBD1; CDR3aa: CASISSGGEALHF; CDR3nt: TGTGCCAGCATCAGTTCAGGGGGTGAGGCCCTCCACTTT
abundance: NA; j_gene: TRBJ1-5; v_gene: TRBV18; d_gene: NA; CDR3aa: CASSPNSRGKSNQPQHF; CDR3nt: TGTGCCAGCTCACCCAACTCACGGGGGAAGAGCAATCAGCCCCAGCATTTT